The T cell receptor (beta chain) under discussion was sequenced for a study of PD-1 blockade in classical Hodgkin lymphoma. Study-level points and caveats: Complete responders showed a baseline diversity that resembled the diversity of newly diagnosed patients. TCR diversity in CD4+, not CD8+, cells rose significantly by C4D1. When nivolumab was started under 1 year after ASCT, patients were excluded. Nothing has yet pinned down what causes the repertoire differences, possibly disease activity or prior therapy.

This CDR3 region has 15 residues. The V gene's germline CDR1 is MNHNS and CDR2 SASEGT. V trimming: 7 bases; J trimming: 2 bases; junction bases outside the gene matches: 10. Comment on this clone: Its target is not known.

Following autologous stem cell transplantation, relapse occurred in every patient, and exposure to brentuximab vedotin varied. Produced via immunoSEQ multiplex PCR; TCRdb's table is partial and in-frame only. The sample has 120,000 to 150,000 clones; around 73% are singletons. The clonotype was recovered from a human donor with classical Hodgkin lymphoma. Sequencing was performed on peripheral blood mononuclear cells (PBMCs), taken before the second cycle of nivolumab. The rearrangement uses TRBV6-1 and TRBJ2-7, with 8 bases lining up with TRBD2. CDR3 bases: TGTGCCAGCACGGATCGGGGACTAGGGGCCTACGAGCAGTACTTC. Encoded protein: CASTDRGLGAYEQYF.